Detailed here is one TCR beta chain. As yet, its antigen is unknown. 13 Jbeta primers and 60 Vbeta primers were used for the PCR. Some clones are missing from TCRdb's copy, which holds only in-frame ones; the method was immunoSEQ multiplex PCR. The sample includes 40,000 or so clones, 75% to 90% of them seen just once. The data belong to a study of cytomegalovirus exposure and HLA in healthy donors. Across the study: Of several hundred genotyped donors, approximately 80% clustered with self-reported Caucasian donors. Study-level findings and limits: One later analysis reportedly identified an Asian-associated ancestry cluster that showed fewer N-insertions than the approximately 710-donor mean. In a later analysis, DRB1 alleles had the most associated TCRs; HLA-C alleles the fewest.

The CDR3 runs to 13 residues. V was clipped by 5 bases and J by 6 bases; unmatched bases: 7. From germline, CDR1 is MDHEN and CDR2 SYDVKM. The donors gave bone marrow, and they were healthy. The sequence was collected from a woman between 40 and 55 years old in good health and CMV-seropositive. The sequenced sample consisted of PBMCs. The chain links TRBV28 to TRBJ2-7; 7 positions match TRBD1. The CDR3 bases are TGTGCCAGCAGTCCCCTCCGACAGGGCGAGCAGTACTTC. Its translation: CASSPLRQGEQYF.